The 5 T cell receptor beta chains listed next were all sequenced from one sample in a study of blood T cell repertoires in COVID-19. Assay: immunoSEQ multiplex PCR; the TCRdb copy retains only in-frame clones and omits some. The sample holds fewer than 500,000 clones, more than 80% seen once. Sequenced: peripheral blood. These receptors originate from a woman aged 25 to 39 with active or convalescent COVID-19.

In its sample, this clone was seen once. The rearrangement joins TRBV7-9 to TRBJ2-7, with 11 bases aligning to TRBD1. Looked up from germline, CDR1 is SEHNR and CDR2 is FQNEAQ (reference sequence). The CDR3 loop spans 15 amino acids. Trimming cost V 1 base and J 3 bases; bases outside gene matches: 2. This chain's CDR3 is CASSLGTGGDYEQYF. In nucleotides, the CDR3 is TGTGCCAGCAGCTTAGGGACAGGGGGCGACTACGAGCAGTACTTC.

CDR3 nucleotide sequence: TGTGCCACCAGTGAACCTGGACTGCGGACTTCCTACGAGCAGTACTTC. Translation: CATSEPGLRTSYEQYF. The chain joins TRBV24-1 to TRBJ2-7; D may be TRBD2 (5 bases). Trimming took 4 bases from V and 1 from J, leaving 16 bases between them. Germline V gene data show CDR1 as KGHDR and CDR2 as SFDVKD. The CDR3 covers 16 residues.

The chain links TRBV29-1 to TRBJ2-7; D gene ambiguous. The V gene lost 4 bases and the J gene lost 4 bases, with 20 bases spanning the gap. The CDR3 is 15 amino acids. Looked up from germline, CDR1 is SQVTM and CDR2 is ANQGSEA. The CDR3 here is CSVVGDPRSIYEQYF. The CDR3 DNA is TGCAGCGTTGTGGGCGATCCAAGATCCATTTACGAGCAGTACTTC.

The CDR3 bases are TGTGCCAGCAGCTTGGCCGGTCAGCCGGGGTATGGCTACACCTTC. This codes for CASSLAGQPGYGYTF. The gene calls are TRBV5-5 and TRBJ1-2; D gene uncertain. V lost 0 bases and J 5 bases, leaving 14 bases between the germline ends. This CDR3 region has 15 residues. In germline, CDR1 is SGHKS, CDR2 YYEKEE (reference sequence).

V is TRBV7-9 and J is TRBJ2-3; 9 positions match TRBD2. Losses at the gene ends were 8 bases for V and 3 bases for J; bases not matched to a gene: 3. The CDR3 length is 13 residues. The germline V gene has CDR1 SEHNR and CDR2 FQNEAQ (reference sequence). CDR3: CASGREGTDTQYF. The CDR3 DNA reads TGTGCCAGCGGGCGGGAGGGGACAGATACGCAGTATTTT.